Listed below are T cell receptor beta chains from one sample, sequenced in a study of blood T cell repertoires in COVID-19. TCRdb's table, derived via immunoSEQ multiplex PCR, lists solely in-frame clones and lacks some. Of over 100,000 clones in the sample, approximately 90% were seen once. The sample taken for sequencing was peripheral blood. These TCRs come from a human donor in a cohort sampled during active COVID-19. Both conserved end residues are part of each CDR3. A D gene is named only where the DNA matches it firmly. Clone size is shown for a subset of rows, as once, few, many or a class of expanded clone.

>NA|TRBV7-9|TRBD2|TRBJ2-3
CASSAPFREGLDTQYF
TGTGCCAGCAGCGCACCCTTCCGGGAGGGGTTAGATACGCAGTATTTT
>NA|TRBV9|TRBD2|TRBJ2-3
CASSTSGRSDTQYF
TGTGCCAGCTCGACTAGCGGGAGGTCTGATACGCAGTATTTT
>NA|TRBV28|NA|TRBJ1-3
CASRRRMVRSGNTIYF
TGTGCCAGCAGACGGCGGATGGTACGCTCTGGAAACACCATATATTTT
>NA|TRBV2|NA|TRBJ1-2
CASSEELNYGYTF
TGTGCCAGCAGTGAAGAATTAAACTATGGCTACACCTTC
>NA|TRBV5-4|NA|TRBJ2-5
CASTSQQGKGETQYF
TGTGCCAGCACCTCCCAACAGGGTAAAGGTGAGACCCAGTACTTC
>NA|TRBV12-3/TRBV12-4|NA|TRBJ1-1
CASIGQSEAFF
TGTGCCAGCATTGGGCAGAGTGAAGCTTTCTTT
>NA|TRBV2|TRBD1|TRBJ1-2
CASQYRMDRADYGYTF
TGTGCCAGCCAGTACCGAATGGACAGGGCGGACTATGGCTACACCTTC
>NA|TRBV2|TRBD1|TRBJ2-3
CASKGQGADTQYF
TGTGCCAGCAAGGGACAGGGGGCAGATACGCAGTATTTT
>few|TRBV27|NA|TRBJ2-5
CASSLSGAGGETQYF
TGTGCCAGCAGTTTATCGGGGGCAGGGGGGGAGACCCAGTACTTC
>NA|TRBV6-2/TRBV6-3|NA|TRBJ2-1
CASSYSGRYNEQFF
TGTGCCAGCAGTTACTCGGGCCGATACAATGAGCAGTTCTTC
>NA|TRBV5-1|TRBD1|TRBJ1-2
CASSNETGPSHYGYTF
TGCGCCAGCAGCAATGAGACAGGGCCGTCGCACTATGGCTACACCTTC
>NA|TRBV28|NA|TRBJ2-5
CASTALRETQYF
TGTGCCAGCACAGCCCTGAGGGAGACCCAGTACTTC
>NA|TRBV9|NA|TRBJ1-2
CASSVGGEDGYTF
TGTGCCAGCAGCGTAGGGGGGGAGGACGGCTACACCTTC
>NA|TRBV5-1|NA|TRBJ1-2
CASSLSGQLGRRYTF
TGCGCCAGCAGCTTATCGGGACAACTCGGTCGCCGCTACACCTTC
>NA|TRBV28|TRBD1|TRBJ1-2
CASSFRGQGLGYTF
TGTGCCAGCAGTTTCAGGGGACAGGGTTTGGGCTACACCTTC
>few|TRBV7-2|NA|TRBJ1-2
CASSLASGDYGYTF
TGTGCCAGCAGCTTAGCGTCCGGGGACTATGGCTACACCTTC
>NA|TRBV5-8|TRBD1|TRBJ1-5
CASSLSGTGVQPQHF
TGTGCCAGCAGCTTGAGCGGGACAGGGGTTCAGCCCCAGCATTTT
>NA|TRBV7-2|TRBD2|TRBJ2-7
CASSPGLAGAGEQYF
TGTGCCAGCAGCCCCGGGCTAGCGGGAGCGGGAGAGCAGTACTTC
>NA|TRBV7-2|NA|TRBJ2-7
CASSSEPVLVQRTGEQYF
TGTGCCAGCAGCTCGGAGCCGGTACTAGTTCAGCGGACCGGGGAGCAGTACTTC
>NA|TRBV11-3|NA|TRBJ1-1
CASSLIGGTEAFF
TGTGCCAGCAGCTTGATAGGGGGCACTGAAGCTTTCTTT
>NA|TRBV18|TRBD1|TRBJ2-7
CASHQQLTPGQGSYEQYF
TGTGCCAGCCACCAACAACTTACTCCGGGACAGGGCTCCTACGAGCAGTACTTC
>NA|TRBV7-3|TRBD1|TRBJ1-2
CASSSTGTGYYGYTF
TGTGCCAGCAGCTCCACCGGGACAGGGTACTATGGCTACACCTTC